Below, one T cell receptor (beta chain) is given with its context. Its antigen is unknown. Produced via immunoSEQ multiplex PCR; TCRdb's table is partial and in-frame only. The data hold tens of thousands of clones, with 90% to 95% observed a single time. The V and J ends lost 2 bases and 6 bases respectively, with 7 bases between them. Germline V gives CDR1 SEHNR, CDR2 FQNEAQ (reference sequence). The CDR3 is made up of 12 amino acids. This record comes from a study of graft-versus-host responses after intestinal transplantation. Study information: Grafts were multivisceral, liver-intestinal, or isolated intestinal. Each patient got anti-thymocyte globulin induction, then tacrolimus and steroids for roughly 3 years.

The study, taken as a whole, reports: GvH clones detected in recipient marrow included some appearing first in ileum or blood.

The V call is TRBV7-9, the J call TRBJ1-2, with D unclear. Sequencing used unstimulated CD8+ T cells sorted from spleen or lymph node cells, obtained before transplant. The receptor's source is a human donor who was the organ donor for an intestinal transplant. CDR3 sequence (DNA): TGTGCCAGCAGCTTATTTCTCGATGGCTACACCTTC. This encodes CASSLFLDGYTF.